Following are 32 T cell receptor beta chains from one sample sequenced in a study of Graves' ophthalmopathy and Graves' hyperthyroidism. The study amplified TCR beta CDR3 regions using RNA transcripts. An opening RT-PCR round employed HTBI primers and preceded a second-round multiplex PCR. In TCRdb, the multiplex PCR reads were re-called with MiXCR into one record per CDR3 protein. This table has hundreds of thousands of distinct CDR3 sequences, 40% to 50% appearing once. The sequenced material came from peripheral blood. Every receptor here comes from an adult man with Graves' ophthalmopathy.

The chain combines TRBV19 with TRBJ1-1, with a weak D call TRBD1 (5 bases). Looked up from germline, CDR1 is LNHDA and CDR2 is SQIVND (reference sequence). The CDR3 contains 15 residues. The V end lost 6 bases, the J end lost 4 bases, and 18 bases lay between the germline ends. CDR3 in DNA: TGTGCCAGTAGCCAGGGAGGGGACGGGATCACTGAAGCTTTCTTT. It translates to CASSQGGDGITEAFF.

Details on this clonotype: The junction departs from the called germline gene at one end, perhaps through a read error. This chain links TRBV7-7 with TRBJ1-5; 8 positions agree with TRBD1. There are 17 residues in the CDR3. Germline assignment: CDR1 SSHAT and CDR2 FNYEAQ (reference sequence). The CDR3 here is CASSLRRGPMCNQPQHF. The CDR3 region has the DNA TGTGCTAGCAGCTTACGCAGGGGGCCGATGTGCAATCAGCCCCAGCATTTT.

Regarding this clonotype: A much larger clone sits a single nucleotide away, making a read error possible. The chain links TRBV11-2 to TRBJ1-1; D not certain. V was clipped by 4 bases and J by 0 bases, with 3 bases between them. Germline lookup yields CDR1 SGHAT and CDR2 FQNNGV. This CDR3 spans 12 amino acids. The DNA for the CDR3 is TGTGCCAGCAGCTACGTGAACACTGAAGCTTTCTTT. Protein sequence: CASSYVNTEAFF. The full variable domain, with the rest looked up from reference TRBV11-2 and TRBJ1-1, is EAGVAQSPRYKIIEKRQSVAFWCNPISGHATLYWYQQILGQGPKLLIQFQNNGVVDDSQLPKDRFSAERLKGVDSTLKIQPAKLEDSAVYLCASSYVNTEAFFGQGTRLTVV.

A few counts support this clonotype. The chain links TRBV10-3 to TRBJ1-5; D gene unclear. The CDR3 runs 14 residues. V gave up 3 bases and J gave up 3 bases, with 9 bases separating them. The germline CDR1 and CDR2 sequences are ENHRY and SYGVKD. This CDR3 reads CAISDRSSNQPQHF. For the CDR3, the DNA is TGTGCCATCAGTGATAGGAGTTCCAATCAGCCCCAGCATTTT.

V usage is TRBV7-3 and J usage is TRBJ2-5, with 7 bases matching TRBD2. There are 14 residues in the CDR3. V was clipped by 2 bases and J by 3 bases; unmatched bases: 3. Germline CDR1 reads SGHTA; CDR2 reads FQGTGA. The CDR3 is CASSLGGEKETQYF. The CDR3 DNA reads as TGTGCCAGCAGCTTAGGGGGGGAGAAAGAGACCCAGTACTTC.

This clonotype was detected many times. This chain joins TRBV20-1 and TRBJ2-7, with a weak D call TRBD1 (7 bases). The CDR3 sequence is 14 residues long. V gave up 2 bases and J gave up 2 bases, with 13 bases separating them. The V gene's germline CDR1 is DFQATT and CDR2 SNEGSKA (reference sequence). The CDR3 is CSARQGGNAYEQYF. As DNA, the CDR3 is TGCAGTGCTAGACAGGGGGGCAATGCCTACGAGCAGTACTTC.

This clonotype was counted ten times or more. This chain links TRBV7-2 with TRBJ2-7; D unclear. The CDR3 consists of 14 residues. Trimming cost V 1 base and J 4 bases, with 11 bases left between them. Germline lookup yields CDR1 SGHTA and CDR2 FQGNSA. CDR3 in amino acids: CASSLVPGSYEQYF. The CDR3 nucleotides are TGTGCCAGCAGCTTAGTGCCAGGTTCATACGAGCAGTACTTC.

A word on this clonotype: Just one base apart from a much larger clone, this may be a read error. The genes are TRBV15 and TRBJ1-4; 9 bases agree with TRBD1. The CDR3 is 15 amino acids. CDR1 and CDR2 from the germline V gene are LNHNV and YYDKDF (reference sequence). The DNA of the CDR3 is TGTGCCACCAGCCTTAAACAGGGGGCGAATGAAAAACTGCTTTTT. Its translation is CATSLKQGANEKLLF.

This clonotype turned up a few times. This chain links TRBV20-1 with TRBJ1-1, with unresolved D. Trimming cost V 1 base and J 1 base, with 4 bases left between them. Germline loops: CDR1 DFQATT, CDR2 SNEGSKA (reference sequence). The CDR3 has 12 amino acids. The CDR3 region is CSARVRNTEAFF. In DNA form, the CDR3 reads TGCAGTGCTAGAGTGAGGAACACTGAAGCTTTCTTT.

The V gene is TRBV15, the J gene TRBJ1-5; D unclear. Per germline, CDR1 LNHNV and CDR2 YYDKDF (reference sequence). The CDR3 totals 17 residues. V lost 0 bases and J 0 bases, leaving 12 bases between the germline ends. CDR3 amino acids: CATSRDMTAYSNQPQHF. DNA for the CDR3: TGTGCCACCAGCAGAGATATGACGGCGTATAGCAATCAGCCCCAGCATTTT.

In DNA, the CDR3 is TGTGCCAGCAGACAGGACAGGGTGAATAATTCACCCCTCCACTTT. Residues: CASRQDRVNNSPLHF. The chain recombines TRBV3-1 with TRBJ1-6, with 8 positions matching TRBD1. The CDR3 runs to 15 residues. The junction had 6 bases not matched to a gene; V was cut back by 6 bases and J by 5 bases. Germline lookup yields CDR1 LGHDT and CDR2 YNNKEL (reference sequence).

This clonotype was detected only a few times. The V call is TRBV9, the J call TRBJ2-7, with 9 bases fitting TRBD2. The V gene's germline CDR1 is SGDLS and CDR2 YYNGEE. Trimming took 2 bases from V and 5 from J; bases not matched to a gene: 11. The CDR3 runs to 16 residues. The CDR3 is CASSVAQSGGYNEQYF. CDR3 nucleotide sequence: TGTGCCAGCAGCGTTGCCCAAAGCGGGGGGTACAACGAGCAGTACTTC.

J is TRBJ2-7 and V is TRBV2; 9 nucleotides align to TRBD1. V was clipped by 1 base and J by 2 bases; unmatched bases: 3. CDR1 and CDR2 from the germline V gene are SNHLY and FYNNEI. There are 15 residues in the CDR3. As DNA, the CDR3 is TGTGCCAGCAGTGAAGGGACAGGGGTTCCCTACGAGCAGTACTTC. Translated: CASSEGTGVPYEQYF.

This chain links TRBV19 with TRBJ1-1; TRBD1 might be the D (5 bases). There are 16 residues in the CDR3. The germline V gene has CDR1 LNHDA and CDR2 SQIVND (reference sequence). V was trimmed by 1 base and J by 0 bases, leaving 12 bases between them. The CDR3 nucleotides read TGTGCCAGTAGTATAGCCGGAGCCAGGGTGAACACTGAAGCTTTCTTT. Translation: CASSIAGARVNTEAFF.

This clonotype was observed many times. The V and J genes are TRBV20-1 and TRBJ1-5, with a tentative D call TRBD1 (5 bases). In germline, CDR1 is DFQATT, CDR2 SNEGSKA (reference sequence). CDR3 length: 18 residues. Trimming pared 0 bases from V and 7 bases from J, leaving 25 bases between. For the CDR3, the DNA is TGCAGTGCTAGAGATTACGTCCAGGGAAGTAAGGTTGGGCAGCCCCAGCATTTT. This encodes CSARDYVQGSKVGQPQHF.

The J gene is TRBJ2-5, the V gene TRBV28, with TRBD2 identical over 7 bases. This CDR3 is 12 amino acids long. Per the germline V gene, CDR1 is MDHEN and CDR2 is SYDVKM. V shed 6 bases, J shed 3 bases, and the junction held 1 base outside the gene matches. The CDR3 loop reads CASRAGKETQYF. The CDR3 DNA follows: TGTGCCAGCAGAGCGGGAAAAGAGACCCAGTACTTC.

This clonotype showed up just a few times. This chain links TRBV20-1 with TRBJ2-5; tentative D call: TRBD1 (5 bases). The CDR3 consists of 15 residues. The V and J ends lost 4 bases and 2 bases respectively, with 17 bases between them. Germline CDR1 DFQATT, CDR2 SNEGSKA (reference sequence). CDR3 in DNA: TGCAGTGCTATTCCCACTATTACAGGACAAGAGACCCAGTACTTC. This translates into CSAIPTITGQETQYF.

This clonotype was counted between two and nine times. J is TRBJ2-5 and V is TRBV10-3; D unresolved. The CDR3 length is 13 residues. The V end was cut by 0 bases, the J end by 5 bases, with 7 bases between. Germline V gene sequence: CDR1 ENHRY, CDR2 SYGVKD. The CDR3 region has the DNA TGTGCCATCAGTGAGTCAGAGGCCGAGACCCAGTACTTC. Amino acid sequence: CAISESEAETQYF.

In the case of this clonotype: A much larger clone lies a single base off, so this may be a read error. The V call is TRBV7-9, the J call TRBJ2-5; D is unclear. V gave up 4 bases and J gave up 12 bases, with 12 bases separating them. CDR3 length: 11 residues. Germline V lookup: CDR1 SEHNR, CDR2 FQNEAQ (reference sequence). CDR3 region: CASSYSYEKYF. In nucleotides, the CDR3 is TGTGCCAGCAGCTACTCCTACGAGAAGTACTTC.

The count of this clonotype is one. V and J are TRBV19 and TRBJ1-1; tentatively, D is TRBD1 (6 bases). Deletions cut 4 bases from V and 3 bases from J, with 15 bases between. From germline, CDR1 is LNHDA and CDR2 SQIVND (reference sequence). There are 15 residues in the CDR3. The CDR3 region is CASSTTGIVDTEAFF. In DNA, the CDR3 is TGTGCCAGTAGTACCACAGGGATCGTCGACACTGAAGCTTTCTTT.

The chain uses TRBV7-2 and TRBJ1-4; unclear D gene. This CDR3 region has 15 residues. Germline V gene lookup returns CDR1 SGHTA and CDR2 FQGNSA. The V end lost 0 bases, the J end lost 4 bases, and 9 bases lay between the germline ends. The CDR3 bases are TGTGCCAGCAGCTTAGCGTCGGGGTTTAATGAAAAACTGTTTTTT. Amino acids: CASSLASGFNEKLFF.

The CDR3 nucleotides read TGTGCCACCAGTGACCCCAACAGAGGCACAGATACGCAGTATTTT. Its translation is CATSDPNRGTDTQYF. The gene calls are TRBV24-1 and TRBJ2-3; no definite D call. The CDR3 contains 15 residues. The germline V and J ends were trimmed by 4 bases and 1 base, with 11 bases remaining between them. In germline, CDR1 is KGHDR, CDR2 SFDVKD.

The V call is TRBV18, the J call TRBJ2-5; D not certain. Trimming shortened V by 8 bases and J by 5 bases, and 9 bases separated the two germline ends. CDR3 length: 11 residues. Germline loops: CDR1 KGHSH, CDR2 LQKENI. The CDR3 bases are TGTGCCAGCAGCCCTCGGGAGACCCAGTACTTC. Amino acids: CASSPRETQYF.

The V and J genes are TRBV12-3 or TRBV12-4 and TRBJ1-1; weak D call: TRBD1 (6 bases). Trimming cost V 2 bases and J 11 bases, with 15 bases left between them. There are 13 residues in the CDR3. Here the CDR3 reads CASSLNGGLEAFF. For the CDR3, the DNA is TGTGCCAGCAGTTTAAACGGGGGGCTGGAGGCTTTCTTT.

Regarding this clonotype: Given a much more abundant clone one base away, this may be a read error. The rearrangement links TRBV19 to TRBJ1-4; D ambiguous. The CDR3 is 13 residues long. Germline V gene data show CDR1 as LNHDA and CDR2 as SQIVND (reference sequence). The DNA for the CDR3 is TGTGCCAGTAGTTTGATCACCAATGAAAAACCGTTTTTT. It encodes CASSLITNEKPFF.

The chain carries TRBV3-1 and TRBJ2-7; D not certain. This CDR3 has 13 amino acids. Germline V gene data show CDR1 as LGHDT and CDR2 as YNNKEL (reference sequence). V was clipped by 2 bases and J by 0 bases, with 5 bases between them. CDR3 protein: CASSQLGSYEQYF. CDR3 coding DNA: TGTGCCAGCAGCCAACTTGGCTCCTACGAGCAGTACTTC.

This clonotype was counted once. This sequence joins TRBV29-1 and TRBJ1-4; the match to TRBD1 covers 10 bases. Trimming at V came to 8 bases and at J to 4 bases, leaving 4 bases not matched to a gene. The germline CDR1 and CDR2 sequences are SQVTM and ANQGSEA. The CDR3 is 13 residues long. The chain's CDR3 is CSSGQGGNEKLFF. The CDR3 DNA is TGCAGCTCAGGACAGGGGGGTAATGAAAAACTGTTTTTT.

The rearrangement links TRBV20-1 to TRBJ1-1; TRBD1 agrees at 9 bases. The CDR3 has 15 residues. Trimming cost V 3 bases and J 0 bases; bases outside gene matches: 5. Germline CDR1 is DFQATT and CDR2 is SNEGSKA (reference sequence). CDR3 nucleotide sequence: TGCAGTGCTAGTGGGACAGGGAAAATGAACACTGAAGCTTTCTTT. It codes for CSASGTGKMNTEAFF.

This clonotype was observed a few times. The CDR3, as DNA: TGTGCCAGCACCATACAACGGAATTCACCCCTCCACTTT. This gives the protein CASTIQRNSPLHF. V is TRBV28 and J is TRBJ1-6; D not resolved. CDR1 is MDHEN, CDR2 SYDVKM, per germline. Trimming took off 7 bases at V and 7 bases at J, with 11 bases between the two ends. This CDR3 comprises 13 residues.

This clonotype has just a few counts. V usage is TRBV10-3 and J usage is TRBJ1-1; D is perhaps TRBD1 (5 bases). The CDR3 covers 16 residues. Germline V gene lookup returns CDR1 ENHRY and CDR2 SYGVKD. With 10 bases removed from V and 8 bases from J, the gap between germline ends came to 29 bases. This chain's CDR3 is CATQLGIDIEGPEAFF. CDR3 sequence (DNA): TGTGCCACCCAACTTGGGATCGACATCGAGGGGCCAGAAGCTTTCTTT.

The CDR3 loop reads CASSLDPIQETQYF. The CDR3 DNA reads as TGTGCCAGCAGCTTGGACCCGATCCAAGAGACCCAGTACTTC. The chain links TRBV13 to TRBJ2-5; D not certain. The CDR3 has 14 residues. Germline CDR1 PRHDT, CDR2 FYEKMQ (reference sequence). V was cut by 3 bases and J by 1 base, with 9 bases left in between.

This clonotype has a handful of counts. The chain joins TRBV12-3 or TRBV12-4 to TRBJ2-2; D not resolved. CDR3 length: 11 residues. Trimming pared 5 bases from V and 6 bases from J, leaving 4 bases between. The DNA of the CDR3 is TGTGCCAGCAGTCCCGCCGGGGAGCTGTTTTTT. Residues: CASSPAGELFF.